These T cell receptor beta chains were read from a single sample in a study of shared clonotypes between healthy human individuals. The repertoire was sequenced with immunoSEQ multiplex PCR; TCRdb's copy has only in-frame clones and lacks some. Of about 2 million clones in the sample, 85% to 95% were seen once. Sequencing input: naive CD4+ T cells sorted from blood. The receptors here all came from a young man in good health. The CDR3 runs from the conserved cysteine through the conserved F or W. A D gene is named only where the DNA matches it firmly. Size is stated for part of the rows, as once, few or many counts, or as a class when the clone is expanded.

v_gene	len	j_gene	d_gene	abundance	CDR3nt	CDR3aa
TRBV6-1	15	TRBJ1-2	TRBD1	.	TGTGCCAGCAGTCCTGGGGCAGGGGGCGACTATGGCTACACCTTC	CASSPGAGGDYGYTF
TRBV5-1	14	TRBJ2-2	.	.	TGCGCCAGCAGCCCGGAGATAGTCACCGGGGAGCTGTTTTTT	CASSPEIVTGELFF
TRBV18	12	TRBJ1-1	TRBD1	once	TGTGCCAGCTCACTGAGGACAGGGGAAGCTTTCTTT	CASSLRTGEAFF
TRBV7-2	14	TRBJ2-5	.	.	TGTGCCAGCAGCTTTACTAGCGAGTCAGGGGCCCAGTACTTC	CASSFTSESGAQYF
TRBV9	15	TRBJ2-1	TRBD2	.	TGTGCCAGCAGCGTGACTAGCGGGATTTGGAATGAGCAGTTCTTC	CASSVTSGIWNEQFF
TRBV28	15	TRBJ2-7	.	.	TGTGCCAGCAGTTACCCCCGGGGGTTATCCTACGAGCAGTACTTC	CASSYPRGLSYEQYF
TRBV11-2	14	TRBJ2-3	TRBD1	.	TGTGCCAGCAGCTTTAACAGGGGGGCAGATACGCAGTATTTT	CASSFNRGADTQYF
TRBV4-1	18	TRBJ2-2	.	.	TGCGCCAGCAGCCAATCTCCTGCGGGGCCTCCGAACACCGGGGAGCTGTTTTTT	CASSQSPAGPPNTGELFF
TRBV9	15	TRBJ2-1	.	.	TGTGCCAGCAGCGTTTCTTGGGCCTCCTACAATGAGCAGTTCTTC	CASSVSWASYNEQFF
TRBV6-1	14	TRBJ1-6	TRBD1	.	TGTGCCAGCAGCCCGACAGGGTATAATTCACCCCTCCACTTT	CASSPTGYNSPLHF
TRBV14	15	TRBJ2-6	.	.	TGTGCCAGCAGCCAATGGGGGACTGGGGCCAACGTCCTGACTTTC	CASSQWGTGANVLTF
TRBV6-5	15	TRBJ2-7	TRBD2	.	TGTGCCAGCAGTTTTAGCGGGCAGCCTTACTACGAGCAGTACTTC	CASSFSGQPYYEQYF
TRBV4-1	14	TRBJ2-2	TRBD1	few	TGCGCCAGCAGCCCCGGGACAGGAACCGGGGAGCTGTTTTTT	CASSPGTGTGELFF
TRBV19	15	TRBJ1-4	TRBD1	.	TGTGCCAGTACCCCCCGGGGACAGGGGTTTGAAAAACTGTTTTTT	CASTPRGQGFEKLFF
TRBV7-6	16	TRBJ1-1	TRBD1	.	TGTGCCAGCAGCTCCGGGACAGCGTACATGAACACTGAAGCTTTCTTT	CASSSGTAYMNTEAFF
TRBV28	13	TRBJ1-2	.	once	TGTGCCAGCAGTTTGCTCCGTTCCTATGGCTACACCTTC	CASSLLRSYGYTF
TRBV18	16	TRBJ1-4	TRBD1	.	TGTGCCAGCTCACCAACGACAGGGCTTTTAAATGAAAAACTGTTTTTT	CASSPTTGLLNEKLFF
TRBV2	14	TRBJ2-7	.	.	TGTGCCAGCAGTGAAGCGCGCCAGGGGAGCGAGCAGTACTTC	CASSEARQGSEQYF
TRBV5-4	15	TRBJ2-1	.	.	TGTGCCAGCAGCTTAACAGGTAGCTCCTACAATGAGCAGTTCTTC	CASSLTGSSYNEQFF
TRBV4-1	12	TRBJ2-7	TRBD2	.	TGCGCCAGCAGCCGGGCGGGAGGCGAGCAGTACTTC	CASSRAGGEQYF
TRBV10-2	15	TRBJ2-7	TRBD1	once	TGCGCCAGCAGACCCGGGACAGGGGCCACTTACGAGCAGTACTTC	CASRPGTGATYEQYF
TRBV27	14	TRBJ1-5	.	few	TGTGCCAGCAGTCCAACAGGTAGCAATCAGCCCCAGCATTTT	CASSPTGSNQPQHF
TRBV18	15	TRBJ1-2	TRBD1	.	TGTGCCAGCTCACCTCTGGAGGGGGCGAACTATGGCTACACCTTC	CASSPLEGANYGYTF
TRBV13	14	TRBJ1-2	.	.	TGTGCCAGCAGCCCTAGCGAGGGAGGGTACGGCTACACCTTC	CASSPSEGGYGYTF
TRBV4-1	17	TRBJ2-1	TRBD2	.	TGCGCCAGCAGCCGCCAGGGCTCTAGCGGGCACTACAATGAGCAGTTCTTC	CASSRQGSSGHYNEQFF
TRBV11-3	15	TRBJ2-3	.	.	TGTGCCAGCAGCTTAGATGGGGCCTCTGGAGATACGCAGTATTTT	CASSLDGASGDTQYF
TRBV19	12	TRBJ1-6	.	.	TGTGCCAGTAGTATACTTTCTTCACCCCTCCACTTT	CASSILSSPLHF
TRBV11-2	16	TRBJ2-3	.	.	TGTGCCAGCAGCCTCTCCCCGGGGGTTAGCACAGATACGCAGTATTTT	CASSLSPGVSTDTQYF